This TCR beta chain was sequenced for a study of Ad26.COV2.S vaccination and SARS-CoV-2 variants. A note on this clone: Its antigen is currently unknown.

Treatment described: around 19 received Ad26.COV2.S at low or high dose, single or two shots; a few received placebo; per-sample allocation not given. On day 63 after the first injection, vaccine and placebo recipients gave samples. Regarding the study as a whole: Placebo recipients and vaccine recipients were similar in non-spike TCR breadth.

Germline CDR1 reads LGHNA; CDR2 reads YSLEER. The CDR3 contains 12 residues. The V gene end was trimmed by 3 bases and the J gene end by 10 bases; junction bases not matched to a gene: 0. Sequencing was performed with immunoSEQ multiplex PCR; in TCRdb, only in-frame clones are kept and a portion is missing. The sample lists more than 350,000 clones, about 93% occurring once. The chain links TRBV4-3 to TRBJ1-1, with 12 bases fitting TRBD1. The clonotype comes from a person between 18 and 65 years old who received the Ad26.COV2.S COVID-19 vaccine or a placebo. The source was peripheral blood, collected in a trial of Ad26.COV2.S vaccine versus placebo. The CDR3 sequence is CASSQGQGAAFF. The CDR3 DNA reads as TGCGCCAGCAGCCAGGGACAGGGGGCAGCTTTCTTT.